Below, one T cell receptor (beta chain) is given with its context. Its matching antigen is unknown. Following extraction, RNA underwent reverse transcription to cDNA, which served as the sequencing template. Here immunoSEQ multiplex PCR was the method, and the copy in TCRdb shows in-frame clones only, minus some. The table lists about 200,000 clones, more than 45% of them singletons, with around 0.46% in the top ten. V was pared by 5 bases and J by 2 bases, with 20 bases between. CDR1 and CDR2 (germline): SGHRS, YFSETQ. This CDR3 region has 18 residues. This record belongs to a study of CD8+ T cells in alopecia areata. Study details: It was oral tofacitinib, at 5 to 10 mg twice daily, that treated patients received. Study-wide results and caveats: Among patients, TCR sharing was less clear than in mice, a difference possibly due in part to HLA diversity in the patient population.

This receptor was identified in a human donor with alopecia areata. The sequencing used CD4+ T cells sorted from blood, collected at week 0. V usage is TRBV5-1 and J usage is TRBJ2-6; D is possibly TRBD1 or TRBD2 (6 bases each). The CDR3 reads CASRSPGAPLPGANVLTF. The CDR3 region has the DNA TGCGCCAGCAGATCTCCGGGGGCGCCGTTACCTGGGGCCAACGTCCTGACTTTC. The variable domain in full, with the rest retrieved from reference TRBV5-1 and TRBJ2-6, is KAGVTQTPRYLIKTRGQQVTLSCSPISGHRSVSWYQQTPGQGLQFLFEYFSETQRNKGNFPGRFSGRQFSNSRSEMNVSTLELGDSALYLCASRSPGAPLPGANVLTFGAGSRLTVL.